The text below deals with one T cell receptor (beta chain). The antigen it recognizes is unknown. It has no much larger one-base neighbor in the sample; base qualities were not kept. The entry originates in a study of blood T cell repertoires in COVID-19 (dated by TCRdb to between 2020 and 2021). Regarding the research as a whole: The collaborator samples originated in the United States, Italy and Spain and spanned the acute and convalescent phases of COVID-19. The prospective study material was composed of cDNA or gDNA derived from T cells, B-cell-depleted T cells, or PBMCs. Deeply sampled blood TCRbeta repertoires from subjects exposed to, actively infected with, or recovered from COVID-19 were included in the dataset. A freely available public database, intended as a resource for researchers studying the immune response to SARS-CoV-2, is where the repertoires were released. The samples were drawn from two sources: the first 160 participants of the ongoing ImmuneRACE study, and 1,000 to 1,500 subjects contributed by 6 global collaborators. A de-identified subject ID, COVID-19 status, age in years and sex were almost always included in the sample metadata. Where available, HLA class I and class II types were obtained from metadata supplied by the sample provider rather than from assay-based typing. Points the paper makes about the study in general: The quantity of clinical and demographic metadata differed by source and by participant and was supplied without curation.

Whole blood was collected in K2EDTA tubes by collaborating institutions according to the institutions' own protocols. Collaborator samples were shipped for TCRbeta analysis as frozen whole blood, isolated PBMCs, or DNA extracted from either sample type. From cysteine to phenylalanine, the CDR3 is 16 amino acids long. Of the read, only the CDR3 DNA is kept; its 48 bases are in frame from base 1. Taken from the germline V gene, the CDR1 and CDR2 loops are LGHNA and YNFKEQ. The germline V and J ends show losses of 6 bases and 5 bases respectively, and no gene match explains 14 bases of the junction. TCRbeta CDR3 regions were amplified from genomic DNA by means of the immunoSEQ Assay, a bias-controlled multiplex PCR. Concerning the study's data processing: The number of nucleated cells in each sample was estimated by amplification of reference gene primers within the assay. Sequence reads were collapsed and filtered to measure the absolute abundance of every unique TCRbeta CDR3 rearrangement. For each sample, productive Simpson clonality was calculated by taking the square root of Simpson's diversity index across productive rearrangements. What TCRdb holds here is the immuneACCESS table cut down to in-frame rearrangements. Part of the clones is not present; checked against another copy, under half of the missing clones reflect an unresolved V gene, and the others are unexplained. V and J calls and clone size are as listed in that table; D and trimming were resolved from the DNA. The sample data list 150,000 to 200,000 clones, and roughly 85% of these were observed just once. Approximately 8% of the sample lies in the top ten.

The sequenced material came from peripheral blood. This TCR was sampled from a man aged 55 to 69 with acute or convalescent COVID-19. This chain joins TRBV4-2 to TRBJ2-5; a stretch of 8 junction bases matches TRBD2. CDR3 reads: CASSPLTSGPGETQYF. The nucleotides read TGTGCCAGCAGTCCCCTTACTAGCGGTCCGGGGGAGACCCAGTACTTC.